The rows below give T cell receptor beta chains drawn from one sample of a study of regulatory T cells in long-lasting Graves disease. TCRdb recomputed calls from the multiplex PCR reads with MiXCR, one row per CDR3 protein. The top ten hold more than 13% of the sample, which has roughly 400,000 distinct CDR3 sequences, 21% seen once. This sample comprised peripheral blood mononuclear cells (PBMCs), obtained when the disease was refractory, from a patient treated with antithyroid drugs. The source of these receptors is a female donor with Graves disease. Both conserved end residues are part of each CDR3. Fields, in order: J gene, clone size, D gene, V gene, CDR3 protein, CDR3 DNA. D genes are given only for firm matches. For some rows the clone size is stated as once, few or many, or as a class when expanded; others skip it.

j_gene: TRBJ1-5
abundance: few
d_gene: TRBD1
v_gene: TRBV12-3/TRBV12-4
CDR3aa: CASSLVDREQPQHF
CDR3nt: TGTGCCAGCAGTTTAGTGGACAGGGAGCAGCCCCAGCATTTT

j_gene: TRBJ2-2
abundance: many
d_gene: -
v_gene: TRBV7-8
CDR3aa: CASSLEISYTGELFF
CDR3nt: TGTGCCAGCAGCTTAGAGATTAGCTACACCGGGGAGCTGTTTTTT

j_gene: TRBJ1-1
abundance: -
d_gene: -
v_gene: TRBV10-2
CDR3aa: CASRVTGPRMNTEAFF
CDR3nt: TGCGCCAGCAGGGTCACGGGACCGAGGATGAACACTGAAGCTTTCTTT

j_gene: TRBJ1-6
abundance: many
d_gene: TRBD1
v_gene: TRBV28
CDR3aa: CASTTPGYRGTTLHF
CDR3nt: TGTGCCAGCACCACCCCTGGGTACAGGGGGACTACCCTCCACTTT

j_gene: TRBJ2-3
abundance: -
d_gene: -
v_gene: TRBV7-4
CDR3aa: CASSLQKQKGRSTDTQYF
CDR3nt: TGTGCCAGCAGCTTACAGAAGCAAAAGGGAAGGAGCACAGATACGCAGTATTTT

j_gene: TRBJ1-5
abundance: -
d_gene: -
v_gene: TRBV18
CDR3aa: CASSPGTYSNQPQHF
CDR3nt: TGTGCCAGCTCACCAGGGACATATAGCAATCAGCCCCAGCATTTT

j_gene: TRBJ2-6
abundance: many
d_gene: -
v_gene: TRBV28
CDR3aa: CASGSGANVLTF
CDR3nt: TGTGCCAGCGGCTCTGGGGCCAACGTCCTGACTTTC

j_gene: TRBJ2-3
abundance: few
d_gene: TRBD2
v_gene: TRBV29-1
CDR3aa: CSLGLAGRSTDTQYF
CDR3nt: TGCAGCTTGGGACTAGCGGGTAGGAGCACAGATACGCAGTATTTT

j_gene: TRBJ2-7
abundance: once
d_gene: TRBD2
v_gene: TRBV7-9
CDR3aa: CASSSSAGVGGYEQYF
CDR3nt: TGTGCCAGCAGCTCCTCAGCGGGAGTAGGTGGTTACGAGCAGTACTTC

j_gene: TRBJ1-1
abundance: many
d_gene: -
v_gene: TRBV28
CDR3aa: CASSPRGRLAEAFF
CDR3nt: TGTGCCAGCAGTCCCAGAGGTAGGTTAGCTGAAGCTTTCTTT

j_gene: TRBJ1-1
abundance: many
d_gene: TRBD1
v_gene: TRBV5-1
CDR3aa: CASSRFWTGKDEAFF
CDR3nt: TGCGCCAGCAGCCGATTCTGGACAGGGAAGGATGAAGCTTTCTTT

j_gene: TRBJ2-7
abundance: -
d_gene: -
v_gene: TRBV4-1
CDR3aa: CASSQDPSANSYEQYF
CDR3nt: TGCGCCAGCAGCCAAGATCCGAGTGCGAACTCCTACGAGCAGTACTTC

j_gene: TRBJ1-2
abundance: many
d_gene: -
v_gene: TRBV2
CDR3aa: CARAGGGGYTF
CDR3nt: TGTGCAAGAGCAGGCGGCGGTGGCTACACCTTC

j_gene: TRBJ1-1
abundance: many
d_gene: -
v_gene: TRBV2
CDR3aa: CAGNKDTEAFF
CDR3nt: TGTGCCGGCAACAAGGACACTGAAGCTTTCTTT

j_gene: TRBJ2-7
abundance: -
d_gene: -
v_gene: TRBV30
CDR3aa: CAWSVNGLYEQYF
CDR3nt: TGTGCCTGGAGTGTTAACGGGCTGTACGAGCAGTACTTC

j_gene: TRBJ2-1
abundance: -
d_gene: -
v_gene: TRBV5-5
CDR3aa: CASSLRPDTYNEQFF
CDR3nt: TGTGCTAGCAGCTTGAGGCCAGATACCTACAATGAGCAGTTCTTC

j_gene: TRBJ2-7
abundance: many
d_gene: -
v_gene: TRBV7-9
CDR3aa: CASSLVPSWNEQYF
CDR3nt: TGTGCCAGCAGCTTAGTGCCTAGCTGGAACGAGCAGTACTTC

j_gene: TRBJ2-2
abundance: few
d_gene: -
v_gene: TRBV11-2
CDR3aa: CASSLDRPELIGELFF
CDR3nt: TGTGCCAGCAGCTTAGATAGACCGGAACTCATAGGGGAGCTGTTTTTT

j_gene: TRBJ2-7
abundance: -
d_gene: -
v_gene: TRBV28
CDR3aa: CASSPEGGGGAYEQYF
CDR3nt: TGTGCCAGCAGCCCGGAAGGCGGAGGGGGAGCCTACGAGCAGTACTTC

j_gene: TRBJ2-7
abundance: many
d_gene: TRBD2
v_gene: TRBV28
CDR3aa: CASATGGGTPYEQYF
CDR3nt: TGTGCCAGCGCCACCGGGGGGGGTACGCCCTACGAGCAGTACTTC

j_gene: TRBJ2-2
abundance: few
d_gene: TRBD2
v_gene: TRBV20-1
CDR3aa: CSAPDSGSQSGELFF
CDR3nt: TGCAGTGCCCCAGATAGCGGGAGTCAGAGCGGGGAGCTGTTTTTT

j_gene: TRBJ1-2
abundance: many
d_gene: TRBD1
v_gene: TRBV20-1
CDR3aa: CSAPGQGYGYTF
CDR3nt: TGCAGTGCACCGGGACAGGGTTACGGCTACACCTTC

j_gene: TRBJ2-5
abundance: many
d_gene: -
v_gene: TRBV30
CDR3aa: CAWSVDSGFHETQYF
CDR3nt: TGTGCCTGGAGTGTAGATAGCGGATTTCATGAGACCCAGTACTTC

j_gene: TRBJ1-5
abundance: many
d_gene: -
v_gene: TRBV28
CDR3aa: CASSFGIWNQPQHF
CDR3nt: TGTGCCAGCAGTTTTGGGATTTGGAATCAGCCCCAGCATTTT

j_gene: TRBJ2-5
abundance: -
d_gene: TRBD2
v_gene: TRBV12-3/TRBV12-4
CDR3aa: CASSSHRGGSQETQYF
CDR3nt: TGTGCCAGCAGTTCCCACCGCGGGGGGAGCCAAGAGACCCAGTACTTC

j_gene: TRBJ1-3
abundance: -
d_gene: -
v_gene: TRBV20-1
CDR3aa: CSARVTGSGNTIYF
CDR3nt: TGCAGTGCTAGAGTAACAGGCTCTGGAAACACCATATATTTT

j_gene: TRBJ2-3
abundance: many
d_gene: TRBD2
v_gene: TRBV27
CDR3aa: CASSLLGAQIAGGTSTDTQYF
CDR3nt: TGTGCCAGCAGTTTATTGGGGGCACAGATAGCGGGAGGTACTAGCACAGATACGCAGTATTTT

j_gene: TRBJ2-5
abundance: -
d_gene: TRBD2
v_gene: TRBV6-1
CDR3aa: CASTIAGVGTQYF
CDR3nt: TGTGCCAGCACAATAGCGGGAGTAGGGACCCAGTACTTC

j_gene: TRBJ1-1
abundance: many
d_gene: -
v_gene: TRBV15
CDR3aa: CATSRDQTAEAFF
CDR3nt: TGTGCCACCAGCAGAGATCAGACAGCTGAAGCTTTCTTT

j_gene: TRBJ2-7
abundance: many
d_gene: TRBD2
v_gene: TRBV27
CDR3aa: CASNPAGSSYEQYF
CDR3nt: TGTGCCAGCAATCCAGCGGGAAGCTCCTACGAGCAGTACTTC

j_gene: TRBJ2-7
abundance: many
d_gene: TRBD2
v_gene: TRBV7-8
CDR3aa: CASSLAPSTSGYTYEQYF
CDR3nt: TGTGCCAGCAGCTTAGCCCCGTCGACTAGCGGTTATACCTACGAGCAGTACTTC

j_gene: TRBJ2-7
abundance: many
d_gene: TRBD2
v_gene: TRBV7-2
CDR3aa: CASSLTRGSGMEQYF
CDR3nt: TGTGCCAGCAGCTTAACGCGAGGTAGCGGGATGGAGCAGTACTTC

j_gene: TRBJ2-7
abundance: many
d_gene: -
v_gene: TRBV6-1
CDR3aa: CASSHQGGGYEQYF
CDR3nt: TGTGCCAGCAGTCACCAGGGGGGGGGCTACGAGCAGTACTTC

j_gene: TRBJ1-4
abundance: many
d_gene: -
v_gene: TRBV6-1
CDR3aa: CASSRRIRSPEKLFF
CDR3nt: TGTGCCAGCAGTCGACGGATCCGGTCCCCTGAAAAACTGTTTTTT

j_gene: TRBJ1-1
abundance: few
d_gene: TRBD1
v_gene: TRBV4-2
CDR3aa: CASSQREGADTEAFF
CDR3nt: TGTGCCAGCAGCCAGCGAGAGGGGGCTGACACTGAAGCTTTCTTT

j_gene: TRBJ2-5
abundance: many
d_gene: TRBD2
v_gene: TRBV20-1
CDR3aa: CSAISGGAETQYF
CDR3nt: TGCAGTGCCATCTCGGGAGGTGCGGAGACCCAGTACTTC

j_gene: TRBJ2-1
abundance: -
d_gene: -
v_gene: TRBV27
CDR3aa: CASSFATDSISYNEQFF
CDR3nt: TGTGCCAGCAGTTTCGCGACCGACAGTATCTCCTACAATGAGCAGTTCTTC

j_gene: TRBJ2-4
abundance: few
d_gene: TRBD1
v_gene: TRBV12-3/TRBV12-4
CDR3aa: CASSWGQGAHIQYF
CDR3nt: TGTGCCAGCAGTTGGGGACAGGGGGCGCACATTCAGTACTTC

j_gene: TRBJ1-4
abundance: -
d_gene: TRBD1
v_gene: TRBV5-6
CDR3aa: CASSSTASTGRRVATNEKLFF
CDR3nt: TGTGCCAGCAGTTCGACGGCCTCGACAGGGCGTCGCGTTGCAACTAATGAAAAACTGTTTTTT

j_gene: TRBJ1-2
abundance: many
d_gene: TRBD1
v_gene: TRBV5-1
CDR3aa: CASNPGQGTYGYTF
CDR3nt: TGCGCCAGCAACCCGGGACAGGGCACATATGGCTACACCTTC

j_gene: TRBJ1-5
abundance: many
d_gene: -
v_gene: TRBV12-3/TRBV12-4
CDR3aa: CASRQDLGSNQPQHF
CDR3nt: TGTGCCAGCAGGCAAGACCTTGGGAGCAATCAGCCCCAGCATTTT

j_gene: TRBJ2-3
abundance: -
d_gene: TRBD2
v_gene: TRBV14
CDR3aa: CASSLRRASGALSTDTQYF
CDR3nt: TGTGCCAGCAGCCTACGTCGGGCTAGCGGAGCGCTCAGCACAGATACGCAGTATTTT

j_gene: TRBJ2-4
abundance: many
d_gene: TRBD2
v_gene: TRBV12-3/TRBV12-4
CDR3aa: CASSLGISGTRPNIQYF
CDR3nt: TGTGCCAGCAGCCTAGGTATATCCGGGACTAGACCAAACATTCAGTACTTC

j_gene: TRBJ2-5
abundance: many
d_gene: -
v_gene: TRBV27
CDR3aa: CASSLSSGGRETQYF
CDR3nt: TGTGCCAGCAGTTTATCTTCCGGGGGCCGAGAGACCCAGTACTTC

j_gene: TRBJ2-7
abundance: many
d_gene: -
v_gene: TRBV15
CDR3aa: CATSRGWGPAGSYEQYF
CDR3nt: TGTGCCACCAGCAGAGGGTGGGGGCCAGCGGGATCTTACGAGCAGTACTTC

j_gene: TRBJ2-1
abundance: -
d_gene: TRBD2
v_gene: TRBV27
CDR3aa: CASSSLSSGRSQNEQFF
CDR3nt: TGTGCCAGCAGTTCCCTGAGTAGCGGGAGATCTCAGAATGAGCAGTTCTTC

j_gene: TRBJ1-6
abundance: few
d_gene: -
v_gene: TRBV20-1
CDR3aa: CSARGGANSPLHF
CDR3nt: TGCAGTGCTAGAGGGGGGGCAAATTCACCCCTCCACTTT

j_gene: TRBJ2-7
abundance: many
d_gene: -
v_gene: TRBV15
CDR3aa: CATSRVNDKGEQYF
CDR3nt: TGTGCCACCAGCAGAGTTAACGACAAGGGAGAGCAGTACTTC

j_gene: TRBJ2-7
abundance: many
d_gene: TRBD1
v_gene: TRBV7-2
CDR3aa: CASSSGTGGTYEQYF
CDR3nt: TGTGCCAGCAGTTCCGGGACAGGGGGGACCTACGAGCAGTACTTC

j_gene: TRBJ2-1
abundance: -
d_gene: -
v_gene: TRBV12-3/TRBV12-4
CDR3aa: CASSFFWQTDNEQFF
CDR3nt: TGTGCCAGCAGTTTCTTCTGGCAGACAGACAATGAGCAGTTCTTC

j_gene: TRBJ2-7
abundance: many
d_gene: TRBD2
v_gene: TRBV11-2
CDR3aa: CASSLLAGSKDEQYF
CDR3nt: TGTGCCAGCAGCCTACTAGCGGGGTCTAAAGACGAGCAGTACTTC

j_gene: TRBJ1-1
abundance: few
d_gene: -
v_gene: TRBV3-1
CDR3aa: CASSSPGLFEAFF
CDR3nt: TGTGCCAGCAGCAGCCCCGGACTGTTCGAAGCTTTCTTT

j_gene: TRBJ1-5
abundance: -
d_gene: -
v_gene: TRBV2
CDR3aa: CASSAPAGGFSHSNQPQHF
CDR3nt: TGTGCCAGCAGCGCTCCCGCCGGAGGATTCAGCCATAGCAATCAGCCCCAGCATTTT